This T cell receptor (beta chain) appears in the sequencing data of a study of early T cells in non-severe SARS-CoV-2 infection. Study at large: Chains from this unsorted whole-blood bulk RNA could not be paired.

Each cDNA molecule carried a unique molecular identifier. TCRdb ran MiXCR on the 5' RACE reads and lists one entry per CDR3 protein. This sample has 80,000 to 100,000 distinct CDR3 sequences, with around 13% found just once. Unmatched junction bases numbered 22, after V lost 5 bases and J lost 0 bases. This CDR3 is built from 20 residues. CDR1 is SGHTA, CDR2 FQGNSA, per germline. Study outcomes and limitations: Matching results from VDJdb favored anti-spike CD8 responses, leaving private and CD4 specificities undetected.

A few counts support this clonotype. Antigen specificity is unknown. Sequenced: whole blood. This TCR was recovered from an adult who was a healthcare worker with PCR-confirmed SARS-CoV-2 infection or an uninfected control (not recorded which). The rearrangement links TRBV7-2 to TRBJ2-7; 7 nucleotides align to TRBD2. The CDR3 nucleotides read TGTGCCAGCAGCCCCCCCAGGAGGATTGCCGAGCGGGGAGCCTCCTACGAGCAGTACTTC. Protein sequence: CASSPPRRIAERGASYEQYF.